Below, one T cell receptor (beta chain) is given with its context. This entry is derived from a study of blood T cell repertoires in COVID-19. Study-wide context: Both acute and convalescent COVID-19 samples were obtained from the United States, Italy and Spain. PBMCs, B-cell-depleted T cells, or T cells provided the cDNA or gDNA that made up the material.

In the study's own analysis: It was from reference gene primer amplification that nucleated cell counts were estimated. This table comes from immunoSEQ multiplex PCR, and its TCRdb copy is limited to in-frame clones, with some not included. The DNA was the basis for D and trimming; V, J and clone size are from that table. This table has about 130,000 clones, 60% to 85% appearing once. Trimming took 10 bases from V and 3 from J, leaving 9 bases between them. CDR3 size: 12 residues. The germline CDR1 and CDR2 sequences are SNHLY and FYNNEI. This clonotype was obtained from an elderly man with acute or convalescent COVID-19. Sequenced input: peripheral blood. V is TRBV2 and J is TRBJ1-4; tentative D call: TRBD1 (6 bases). CDR3 nucleotide sequence: TGTGCCACCTCAGGGGCTAATGAAAAACTGTTTTTT. This sequence encodes CATSGANEKLFF.